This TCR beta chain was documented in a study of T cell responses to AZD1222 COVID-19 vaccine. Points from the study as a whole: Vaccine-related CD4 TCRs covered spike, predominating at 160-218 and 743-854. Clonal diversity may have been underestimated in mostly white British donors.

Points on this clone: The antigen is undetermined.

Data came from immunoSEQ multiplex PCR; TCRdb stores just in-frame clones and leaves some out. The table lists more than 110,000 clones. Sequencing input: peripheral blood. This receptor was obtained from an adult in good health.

This chain's CDR3 is CASSGLGPYGYTF. In DNA form, the CDR3 reads TGTGCCAGCAGTGGGTTGGGCCCGTATGGCTACACCTTC. This chain links TRBV27 with TRBJ1-2; D remains ambiguous. The germline CDR1 and CDR2 sequences are MNHEY and SMNVEV (reference sequence). This CDR3 is 13 amino acids long. Trimming cost V 5 bases and J 5 bases, with 12 bases left between them.